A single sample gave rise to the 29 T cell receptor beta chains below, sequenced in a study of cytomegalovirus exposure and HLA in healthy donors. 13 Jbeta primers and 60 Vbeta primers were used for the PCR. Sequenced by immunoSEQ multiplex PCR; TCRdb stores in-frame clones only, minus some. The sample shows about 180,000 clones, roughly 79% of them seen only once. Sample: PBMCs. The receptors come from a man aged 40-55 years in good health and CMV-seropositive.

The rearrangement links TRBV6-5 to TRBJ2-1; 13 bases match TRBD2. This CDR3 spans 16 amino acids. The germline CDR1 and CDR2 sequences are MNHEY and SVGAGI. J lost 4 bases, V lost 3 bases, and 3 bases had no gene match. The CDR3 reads CASSYGTSGNYNEQFF. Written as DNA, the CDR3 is TGTGCCAGCAGTTATGGGACTAGCGGGAATTACAATGAGCAGTTCTTC.

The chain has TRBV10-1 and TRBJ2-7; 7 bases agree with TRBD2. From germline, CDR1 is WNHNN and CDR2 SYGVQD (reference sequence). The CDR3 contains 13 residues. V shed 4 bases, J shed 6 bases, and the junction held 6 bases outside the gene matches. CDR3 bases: TGCGCCAGCAGTGGACGTCCGGGGGGCGAGCAGTACTTC. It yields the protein CASSGRPGGEQYF.

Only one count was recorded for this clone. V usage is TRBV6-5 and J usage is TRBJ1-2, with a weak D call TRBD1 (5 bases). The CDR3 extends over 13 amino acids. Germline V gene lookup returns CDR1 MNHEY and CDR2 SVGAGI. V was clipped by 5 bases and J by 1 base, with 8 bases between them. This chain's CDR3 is CASSATVNYGYTF. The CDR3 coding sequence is TGTGCCAGCAGTGCGACAGTTAACTATGGCTACACCTTC.

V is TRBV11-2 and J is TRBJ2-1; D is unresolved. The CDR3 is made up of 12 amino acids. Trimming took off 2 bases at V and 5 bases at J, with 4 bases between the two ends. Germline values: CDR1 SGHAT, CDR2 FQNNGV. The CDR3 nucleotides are TGTGCCAGCAGCTTAAGAGACAATGAGCAGTTCTTC. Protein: CASSLRDNEQFF.

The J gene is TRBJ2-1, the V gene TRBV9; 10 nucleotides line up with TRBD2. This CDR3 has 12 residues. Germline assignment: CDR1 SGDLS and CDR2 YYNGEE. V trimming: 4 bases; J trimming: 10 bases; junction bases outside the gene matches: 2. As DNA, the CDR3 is TGTGCCAGCAGCTTACTAGCGGGAGAGCAGTTCTTC. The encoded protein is CASSLLAGEQFF.

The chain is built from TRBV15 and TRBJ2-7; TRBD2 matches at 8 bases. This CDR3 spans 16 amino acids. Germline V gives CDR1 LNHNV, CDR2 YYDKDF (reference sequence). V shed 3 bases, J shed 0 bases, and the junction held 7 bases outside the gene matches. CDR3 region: CATSRTSARSSYEQYF. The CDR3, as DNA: TGTGCCACCAGCAGGACTAGCGCTCGGAGCTCCTACGAGCAGTACTTC.

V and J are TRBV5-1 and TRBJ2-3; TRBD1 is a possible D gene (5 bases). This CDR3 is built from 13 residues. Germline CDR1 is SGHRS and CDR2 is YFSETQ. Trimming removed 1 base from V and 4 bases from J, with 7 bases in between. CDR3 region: CASSLLGPDTQYF. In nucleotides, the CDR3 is TGCGCCAGCAGCTTGTTGGGGCCAGATACGCAGTATTTT.

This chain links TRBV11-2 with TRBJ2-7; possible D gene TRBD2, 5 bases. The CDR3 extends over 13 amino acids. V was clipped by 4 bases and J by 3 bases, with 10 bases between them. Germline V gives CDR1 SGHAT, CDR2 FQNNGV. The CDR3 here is CASSSLADYEQYF. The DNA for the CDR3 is TGTGCCAGCAGCTCCCTAGCAGACTACGAGCAGTACTTC.

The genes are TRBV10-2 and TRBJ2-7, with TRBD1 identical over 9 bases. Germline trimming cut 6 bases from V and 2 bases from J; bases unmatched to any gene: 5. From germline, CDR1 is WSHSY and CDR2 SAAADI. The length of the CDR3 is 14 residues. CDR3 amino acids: CASRGTGTAYEQYF. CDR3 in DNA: TGCGCCAGCAGGGGGACAGGGACGGCCTACGAGCAGTACTTC.

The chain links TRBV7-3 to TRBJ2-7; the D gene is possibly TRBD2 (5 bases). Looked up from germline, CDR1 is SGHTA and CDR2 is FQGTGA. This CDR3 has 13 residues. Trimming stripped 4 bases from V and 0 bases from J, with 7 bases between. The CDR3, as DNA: TGTGCCAGCAGCTCGGGGTACTCCTACGAGCAGTACTTC. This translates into CASSSGYSYEQYF.

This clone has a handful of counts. CDR3 residues: CASSQEARQPQHF. CDR3 nucleotides: TGCGCCAGCAGCCAAGAGGCCCGACAGCCCCAGCATTTT. J is TRBJ1-5 and V is TRBV4-1, with D unclear. The V and J ends lost 0 bases and 7 bases respectively, with 7 bases between them. CDR1 and CDR2 from the germline V gene are MGHRA and YSYEKL. The CDR3 is 13 residues long.

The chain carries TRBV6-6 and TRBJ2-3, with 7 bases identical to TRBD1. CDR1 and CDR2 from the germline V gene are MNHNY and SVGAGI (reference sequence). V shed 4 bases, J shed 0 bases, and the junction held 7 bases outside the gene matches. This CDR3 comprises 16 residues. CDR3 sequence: CASSSSRTGSTDTQYF. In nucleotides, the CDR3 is TGTGCCAGCAGTTCCTCACGGACAGGTAGCACAGATACGCAGTATTTT.

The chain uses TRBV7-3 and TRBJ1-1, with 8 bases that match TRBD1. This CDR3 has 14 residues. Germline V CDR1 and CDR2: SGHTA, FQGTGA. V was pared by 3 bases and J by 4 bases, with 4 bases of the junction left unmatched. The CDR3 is CASSFGQGGTEAFF. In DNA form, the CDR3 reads TGTGCCAGCAGCTTTGGACAGGGCGGCACTGAAGCTTTCTTT.

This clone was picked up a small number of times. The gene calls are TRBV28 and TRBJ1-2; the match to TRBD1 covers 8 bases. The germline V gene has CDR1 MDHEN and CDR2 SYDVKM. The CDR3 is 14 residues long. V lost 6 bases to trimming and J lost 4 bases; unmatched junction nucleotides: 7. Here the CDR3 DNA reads TGTGCCAGCAGCCAGGCAGGGGGCAGCTATGGCTACACCTTC. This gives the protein CASSQAGGSYGYTF.

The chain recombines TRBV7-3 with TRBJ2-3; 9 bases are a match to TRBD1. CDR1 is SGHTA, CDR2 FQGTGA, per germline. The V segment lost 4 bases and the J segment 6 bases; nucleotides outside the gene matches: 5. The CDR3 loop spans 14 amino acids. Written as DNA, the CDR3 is TGTGCCAGCAGCTCGGGACAGGGCCCCGATACGCAGTATTTT. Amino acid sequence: CASSSGQGPDTQYF.

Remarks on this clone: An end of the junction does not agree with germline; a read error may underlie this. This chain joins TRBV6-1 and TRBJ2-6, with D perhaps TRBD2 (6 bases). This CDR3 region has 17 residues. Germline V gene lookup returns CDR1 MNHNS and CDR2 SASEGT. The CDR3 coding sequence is TGTGCCAGCAGTGAACTGTCCCTCGGGACTGGGGCCAACGGCCTGACTTTC. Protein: CASSELSLGTGANGLTF.

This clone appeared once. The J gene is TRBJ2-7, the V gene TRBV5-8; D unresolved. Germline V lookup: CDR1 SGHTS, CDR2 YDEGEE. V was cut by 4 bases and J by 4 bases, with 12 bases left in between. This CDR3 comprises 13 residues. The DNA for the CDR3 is TGTGCCAGCAGCGCGACTGGAAGATACGAGCAGTACTTC. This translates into CASSATGRYEQYF.

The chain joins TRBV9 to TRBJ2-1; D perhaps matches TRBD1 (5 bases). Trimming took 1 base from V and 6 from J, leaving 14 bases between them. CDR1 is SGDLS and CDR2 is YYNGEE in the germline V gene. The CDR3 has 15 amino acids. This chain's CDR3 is CASSVYTGWPNEQFF. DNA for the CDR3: TGTGCCAGCAGCGTATATACAGGTTGGCCCAATGAGCAGTTCTTC.

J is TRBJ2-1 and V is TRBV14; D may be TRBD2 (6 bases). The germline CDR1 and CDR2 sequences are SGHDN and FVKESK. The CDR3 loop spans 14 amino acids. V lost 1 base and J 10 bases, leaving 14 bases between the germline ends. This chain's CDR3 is CASSQAGGLGEQFF. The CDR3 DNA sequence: TGTGCCAGCAGCCAAGCCGGGGGATTGGGGGAGCAGTTCTTC. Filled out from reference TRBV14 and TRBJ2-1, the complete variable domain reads EAGVTQFPSHSVIEKGQTVTLRCDPISGHDNLYWYRRVMGKEIKFLLHFVKESKQDESGMPNNRFLAERTGGTYSTLKVQPAELEDSGVYFCASSQAGGLGEQFFGPGTRLTVL.

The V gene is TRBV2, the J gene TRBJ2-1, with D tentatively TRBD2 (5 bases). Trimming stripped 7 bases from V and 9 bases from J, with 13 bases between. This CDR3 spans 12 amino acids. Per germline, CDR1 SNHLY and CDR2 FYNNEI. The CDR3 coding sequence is TGTGCCAGCAAGATACTAGTCCCTGAGCAGTTCTTC. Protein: CASKILVPEQFF.

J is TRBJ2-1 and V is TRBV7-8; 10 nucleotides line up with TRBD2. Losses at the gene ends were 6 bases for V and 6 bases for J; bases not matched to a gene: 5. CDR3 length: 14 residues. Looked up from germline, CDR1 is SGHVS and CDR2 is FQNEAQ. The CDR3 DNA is TGTGCCAGCAGACCGGGACTAGCGCCCAATGAGCAGTTCTTC. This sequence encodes CASRPGLAPNEQFF.

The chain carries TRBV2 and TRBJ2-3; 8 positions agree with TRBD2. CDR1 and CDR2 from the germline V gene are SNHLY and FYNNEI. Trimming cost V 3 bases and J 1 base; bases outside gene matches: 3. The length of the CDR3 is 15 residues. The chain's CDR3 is CASSDKTSGTDTQYF. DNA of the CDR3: TGTGCCAGCAGTGATAAGACTAGCGGCACAGATACGCAGTATTTT.

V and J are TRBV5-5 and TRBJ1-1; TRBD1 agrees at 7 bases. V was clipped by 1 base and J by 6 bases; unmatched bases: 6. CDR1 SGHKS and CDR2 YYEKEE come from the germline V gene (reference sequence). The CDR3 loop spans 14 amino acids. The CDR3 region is CASSLLAGGSEAFF. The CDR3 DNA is TGTGCCAGCAGCTTGCTAGCAGGGGGATCTGAAGCTTTCTTT.

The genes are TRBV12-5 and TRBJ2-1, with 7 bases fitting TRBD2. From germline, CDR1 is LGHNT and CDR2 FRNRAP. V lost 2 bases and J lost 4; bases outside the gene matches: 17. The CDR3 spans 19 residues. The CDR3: CASGLPTGLGSGTYNEQFF. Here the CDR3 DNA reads TGTGCTAGTGGTTTGCCCACCGGGTTGGGGAGCGGGACGTACAATGAGCAGTTCTTC.

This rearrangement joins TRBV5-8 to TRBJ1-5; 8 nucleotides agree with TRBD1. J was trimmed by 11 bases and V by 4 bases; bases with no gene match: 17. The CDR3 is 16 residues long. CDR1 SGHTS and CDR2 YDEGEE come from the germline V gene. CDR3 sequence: CASSPDRGRPQVAQHF. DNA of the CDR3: TGTGCCAGCAGCCCTGACAGGGGTAGGCCCCAAGTGGCCCAGCATTTT.

The CDR3 reads CASEPSGQGEKLFF. CDR3 coding DNA: TGTGCCAGTGAGCCCTCGGGACAAGGAGAAAAACTGTTTTTT. The chain is built from TRBV19 and TRBJ1-4, with a possible D match to TRBD1 (6 bases). Trimming left V 8 bases short and J 8 bases short, with 18 bases between. The germline V gene encodes CDR1 LNHDA and CDR2 SQIVND (reference sequence). This CDR3 is 14 amino acids long.

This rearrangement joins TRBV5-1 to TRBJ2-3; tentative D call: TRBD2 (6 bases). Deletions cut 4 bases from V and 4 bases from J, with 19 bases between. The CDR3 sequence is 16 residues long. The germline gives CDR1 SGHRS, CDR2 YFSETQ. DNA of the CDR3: TGCGCCAGCAGCCCCCTCGGGTGGGGCGGGGCAGATACGCAGTATTTT. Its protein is CASSPLGWGGADTQYF.

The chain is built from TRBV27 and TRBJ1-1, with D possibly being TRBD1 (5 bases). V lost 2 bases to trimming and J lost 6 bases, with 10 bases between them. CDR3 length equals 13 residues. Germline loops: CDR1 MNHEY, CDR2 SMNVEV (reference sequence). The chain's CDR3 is CASSLRGTPEAFF. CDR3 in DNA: TGTGCCAGCAGTTTAAGGGGCACCCCTGAAGCTTTCTTT.

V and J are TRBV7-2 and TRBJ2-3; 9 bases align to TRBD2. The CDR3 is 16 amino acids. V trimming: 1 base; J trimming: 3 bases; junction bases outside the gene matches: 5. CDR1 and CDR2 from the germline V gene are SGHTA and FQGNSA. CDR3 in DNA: TGTGCCAGCAGCTTAGGGGCGGGAGGGCCGACAGATACGCAGTATTTT. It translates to CASSLGAGGPTDTQYF.